The rows below give T cell receptor beta chains drawn from one sample of a study of shared clonotypes between healthy human individuals. Assay used: immunoSEQ multiplex PCR; TCRdb lists only in-frame clones, some missing. The repertoire holds some 2,100,000 clones, with 93% as singletons. Sequenced input: naive CD8+ T cells from PBMCs. All receptors come from a man aged 18 to 35 in good health. Some clones in this sample may be carry-over from other donors' samples. The CDR3 runs from the conserved cysteine through the conserved F or W. The order of the fields is V gene, clone size, J gene, D gene, CDR3 protein, CDR3 DNA. D genes are given only for firm matches. Expanded clones get a size class; other rows say once, few or many, or leave the size out.

>TRBV5-1|-|TRBJ2-1|-
CASSPIQGKRAYNEQFF
TGCGCCAGCAGCCCAATACAGGGTAAAAGGGCCTACAATGAGCAGTTCTTC
>TRBV7-9|-|TRBJ2-3|TRBD2
CASSLEYMGEAGGPDTQYF
TGTGCCAGCAGCTTAGAGTATATGGGCGAGGCGGGAGGACCAGATACGCAGTATTTT
>TRBV28|-|TRBJ2-1|TRBD2
CASSPLLGEGLYNEQFF
TGTGCCAGCAGTCCCCTATTGGGGGAGGGTCTCTACAATGAGCAGTTCTTC
>TRBV15|-|TRBJ2-1|-
CATRIWASSYNEQFF
TGTGCCACCAGAATTTGGGCGAGCTCCTACAATGAGCAGTTCTTC
>TRBV21-1|-|TRBJ1-2|-
CASSKPRTGQSRYGYTF
TGTGCCAGCAGCAAACCTCGAACAGGTCAATCCCGCTATGGCTACACCTTC
>TRBV2|-|TRBJ1-1|-
CASSEWGHTEAFF
TGTGCCAGCAGTGAATGGGGGCACACTGAAGCTTTCTTT
>TRBV27|-|TRBJ1-1|-
CASSAREGMGTEAFF
TGTGCCAGCAGTGCACGAGAGGGCATGGGCACTGAAGCTTTCTTT
>TRBV19|-|TRBJ1-1|-
CASSIDQKGGAFF
TGTGCCAGTAGTATAGATCAGAAGGGGGGAGCTTTCTTT
>TRBV18|-|TRBJ2-1|TRBD1
CASSPRKGQGYNEQFF
TGTGCCAGCTCGCCAAGGAAGGGACAGGGCTACAATGAGCAGTTCTTC
>TRBV9|once|TRBJ2-7|TRBD2
CASSVAASGRNEQYF
TGTGCCAGCAGCGTAGCTGCTAGCGGGAGGAACGAGCAGTACTTC
>TRBV27|-|TRBJ1-1|-
CASSFRHLNTEAFF
TGTGCCAGCAGTTTCAGACACCTCAACACTGAAGCTTTCTTT
>TRBV29-1|-|TRBJ2-7|-
CSVEGRDASSYEQYF
TGCAGCGTTGAGGGCCGGGACGCCAGCTCCTACGAGCAGTACTTC
>TRBV5-1|-|TRBJ2-7|TRBD2
CASSLVSGGTYEQYF
TGCGCCAGCAGCTTGGTTAGCGGGGGCACCTACGAGCAGTACTTC
>TRBV5-1|-|TRBJ2-2|-
CASSLRPEETGELFF
TGCGCCAGCAGCTTGAGACCCGAAGAGACCGGGGAGCTGTTTTTT
>TRBV19|-|TRBJ2-1|-
CASSGLGNEQFF
TGTGCCAGTAGTGGACTGGGCAATGAGCAGTTCTTC
>TRBV19|-|TRBJ1-5|-
CASSLWGNQPQHF
TGTGCCAGTAGTTTATGGGGCAATCAGCCCCAGCATTTT
>TRBV7-7|-|TRBJ1-3|-
CASSLGRGNTIYF
TGTGCCAGCAGCTTGGGCCGGGGAAACACCATATATTTT
>TRBV18|-|TRBJ1-1|TRBD1
CASSLRTGIGTEAFF
TGTGCCAGCTCACTTAGGACAGGGATCGGCACTGAAGCTTTCTTT
>TRBV7-9|-|TRBJ1-2|-
CASSLGSTGYSGYTF
TGTGCCAGCAGCTTAGGGTCAACAGGGTACAGTGGCTACACCTTC
>TRBV30|few|TRBJ1-3|TRBD1
CAWKLDRFSGNTIYF
TGTGCCTGGAAATTGGACAGGTTTAGTGGAAACACCATATATTTT
>TRBV2|once|TRBJ2-7|TRBD2
CASSQSGRIYEQYF
TGTGCCAGCAGCCAAAGCGGGAGGATCTACGAGCAGTACTTC
>TRBV27|once|TRBJ2-1|-
CASSTLQGGYNEQFF
TGTGCCAGCAGTACCCTTCAGGGGGGTTACAATGAGCAGTTCTTC
>TRBV5-1|-|TRBJ2-1|TRBD2
CASSLAASGRSYNEQFF
TGCGCCAGCAGCTTGGCGGCTAGCGGGAGGTCCTACAATGAGCAGTTCTTC
>TRBV28|few|TRBJ1-1|-
CASSFGQGSEAFF
TGTGCCAGCAGTTTCGGGCAGGGATCTGAAGCTTTCTTT
>TRBV13|-|TRBJ2-1|-
CASSPYGGNSYNEQFF
TGTGCCAGCAGCCCTTATGGGGGGAACTCCTACAATGAGCAGTTCTTC
>TRBV27|-|TRBJ2-7|TRBD2
CASSTSGSFSYEQYF
TGTGCCAGCAGTACTAGCGGGAGTTTCTCCTACGAGCAGTACTTC
>TRBV28|once|TRBJ2-7|TRBD1
CASARDRSYEQYF
TGTGCCAGCGCCCGGGACAGGTCCTACGAGCAGTACTTC
>TRBV2|-|TRBJ2-1|TRBD2
CASRAGTSGYNEQFF
TGTGCCAGCAGGGCCGGGACTAGCGGATACAATGAGCAGTTCTTC
>TRBV11-2|-|TRBJ2-7|-
CASTIGGDSSYEQYF
TGTGCCAGCACCATAGGGGGGGACAGCTCCTACGAGCAGTACTTC
>TRBV6-5|-|TRBJ2-7|-
CASWTAGQRDYEQYF
TGTGCCAGCTGGACCGCTGGACAGCGAGATTACGAGCAGTACTTC
>TRBV19|-|TRBJ1-2|TRBD1
CASGMEQGRGYTF
TGTGCCAGTGGGATGGAACAGGGGCGAGGCTACACCTTC
>TRBV27|-|TRBJ1-5|TRBD1
CASSLGQGDQPQHF
TGTGCCAGCAGTTTAGGACAGGGGGATCAGCCCCAGCATTTT
>TRBV19|-|TRBJ1-1|-
CASSPRTTQRGVAEAFF
TGTGCCAGTAGTCCCCGTACGACACAGCGCGGTGTAGCTGAAGCTTTCTTT
>TRBV11-2|-|TRBJ2-7|-
CASSLSNYEQYF
TGTGCCAGCAGCTTATCGAACTACGAGCAGTACTTC
>TRBV7-8|-|TRBJ2-3|TRBD2
CASSFELAGEQQGTQYF
TGTGCCAGCAGCTTCGAACTAGCGGGAGAGCAGCAAGGTACGCAGTATTTT
>TRBV30|-|TRBJ1-1|-
CASMNTEAFF
TGTGCCTCTATGAACACTGAAGCTTTCTTT
>TRBV2|-|TRBJ1-4|-
CASIPRGPNEKLFF
TGTGCCAGCATACCCAGGGGACCTAATGAAAAACTGTTTTTT
>TRBV9|-|TRBJ1-4|TRBD1
CASSPKGTGREKLFF
TGTGCCAGCAGCCCGAAGGGGACAGGGCGTGAAAAACTGTTTTTT
>TRBV27|-|TRBJ2-1|TRBD2
CASSRLAERDEQFF
TGTGCCAGCAGTCGACTAGCGGAGAGAGATGAGCAGTTCTTC
>TRBV7-9|once|TRBJ2-2|-
CASSAKINKSTGELFF
TGTGCCAGCAGCGCTAAGATAAACAAGTCCACCGGGGAGCTGTTTTTT
>TRBV5-1|-|TRBJ2-3|TRBD1
CASSLGQGAQSSTDTQYF
TGCGCCAGCAGCTTGGGACAGGGAGCGCAGTCTAGCACAGATACGCAGTATTTT
>TRBV25-1|-|TRBJ2-1|-
CASRVSANEQFF
TGTGCCAGCAGGGTTTCCGCCAATGAGCAGTTCTTC
>TRBV7-2|-|TRBJ2-2|-
CASSFFPATGELFF
TGTGCCAGCAGCTTTTTCCCCGCCACCGGGGAGCTGTTTTTT
>TRBV7-3|-|TRBJ2-3|TRBD2
CASSPSRLAVDTQYF
TGTGCCAGCAGCCCCAGTCGACTAGCGGTAGATACGCAGTATTTT